This TCR beta chain stems from a study of cytomegalovirus exposure and HLA in healthy donors. A word on this clone: Its antigen is still unknown.

The V gene end was trimmed by 6 bases and the J gene end by 0 bases; junction bases not matched to a gene: 12. The germline CDR1 and CDR2 sequences are MNHEY and SMNVEV (reference sequence). This CDR3 region has 17 residues. Broader study findings: Some highly shared sequence variants likely arose as a pipeline artifact. Among TCR beta chains of equal frequency, HLA-associated ones were more clonally expanded in a later analysis. Donor immune exposure was known only as CMV serostatus.

Amplification used 60 Vbeta primers and 13 Jbeta primers. Generated by immunoSEQ multiplex PCR, the TCRdb table keeps only in-frame clones and is missing some. Of approximately 150,000 clones in the sample, 60% to 80% were seen once. The TCR was taken from a man in his forties or fifties in good health and CMV-seropositive. Sequencing input: PBMCs. The rearrangement uses TRBV27 and TRBJ2-7, with 9 bases fitting TRBD1. CDR3 bases: TGTGCCAGCAGCCCGAGGACAGGGGCGGGCCCCTCCTACGAGCAGTACTTC. Its protein is CASSPRTGAGPSYEQYF.